This section outlines one TCR beta chain sequence together with its context. It has no known antigen specificity. Per-nucleotide qualities are absent, and no much larger clonotype sits a single base away. The junction shows trimming of 0 bases on V and 6 bases on J, plus 11 bases between the germline ends. The CDR3 measures 13 amino acids from cysteine to phenylalanine. Only CDR3 DNA is held: 39 bases, read in frame from base 1. The germline V gene encodes CDR1 GTSNPN and CDR2 SVGIG (reference sequence). Collaborating institutions collected whole blood in K2EDTA tubes following their own protocols. Collaborator samples were shipped for TCRbeta analysis as frozen whole blood, isolated PBMCs, or DNA extracted from either sample type. This sample stems from a study of blood T cell repertoires in COVID-19 (dated by TCRdb to 2018 to 2021). For context, the study as a whole: Samples from collaborators originated in the United States, Italy and Spain and spanned both the acute and convalescent phases of COVID-19. The prospective study material was composed of cDNA or gDNA derived from T cells, B-cell-depleted T cells, or PBMCs. Deeply sampled blood TCRbeta repertoires from subjects exposed to, actively infected with, or recovered from COVID-19 were included in the dataset. The repertoires were released in a freely available public database intended as a resource for research on the immune response to SARS-CoV-2. The samples were drawn from two sources: the first 160 participants of the ongoing ImmuneRACE study, and over 1,000 subjects contributed by 6 global collaborators. A de-identified subject ID, COVID-19 status, age in years and sex were almost always included in the sample metadata. Where HLA class I and class II types were available, the types were taken from metadata supplied by the sample provider, not from assay-based typing.

TCRbeta CDR3 regions were amplified from genomic DNA by means of the immunoSEQ Assay, a bias-controlled multiplex PCR. Per the source publication's procedure: The number of nucleated cells in each sample was estimated by amplification of reference gene primers within the assay. To quantify the absolute abundance of each unique TCRbeta CDR3 rearrangement, sequence reads were collapsed and filtered. For each sample, productive Simpson clonality was calculated by taking the square root of Simpson's diversity index across productive rearrangements. The table comes from immuneACCESS by way of TCRdb, which keeps in-frame sequences with V and J called. Part of the clones is missing from these tables; in studies checked, under half for an unresolved V gene and the rest for unknown reasons. The DNA was the basis for D and trimming; V, J and clone size are from that table. Here the sample has 75,000 to 95,000 clones; about 71% occur a single time. Around 23% of the sample lies in the top ten.

Overall study outcomes, separate from this receptor: Clinical and demographic metadata were provided uncurated, with the amount varying by source and participant.

This receptor chain uses TRBV30 and TRBJ1-2, with the D gene not confidently named. This receptor was obtained from a woman aged 60-75 years in a cohort sampled during active or convalescent COVID-19. The sequencing sample was made of peripheral blood. The CDR3 region: CAWSVRKYDGYTF. The DNA reads as follows: TGTGCCTGGAGTGTGAGAAAGTATGATGGCTACACCTTC.